The source of this T cell receptor beta chain is a study of T cell changes during pregnancy in multiple sclerosis. Some clones are missing from TCRdb's copy, which holds only in-frame ones; the method was immunoSEQ multiplex PCR. The sample shows about 85,000 clones, roughly nine tenths of them seen only once. The TCR was taken from a female donor with multiple sclerosis, enrolled in a pregnancy study. This specimen was peripheral blood, taken in the first trimester of pregnancy.

CDR3 nucleotides: TGTGCCAGCAGTTTATCCGGGACAGGGGGAAATCAGCCCCAGCATTTT. Its protein is CASSLSGTGGNQPQHF. The genes are TRBV6-6 and TRBJ1-5; 11 nucleotides match TRBD1. The germline gives CDR1 MNHNY, CDR2 SVGAGI (reference sequence). The CDR3 is 16 residues long. Trimming at V came to 4 bases and at J to 4 bases, leaving 6 bases not matched to a gene.